Each of the 11 T cell receptor beta chains below was sequenced from the same sample in a study of cytomegalovirus exposure and HLA in healthy donors. Researchers ran the PCR with 60 Vbeta and 13 Jbeta primers. The repertoire was sequenced with immunoSEQ multiplex PCR; TCRdb's copy has only in-frame clones and lacks some. The sample has over 85,000 clones; 76% are singletons. Sequenced material: PBMCs. These receptors originate from a man aged 25-40 years in good health and CMV-seropositive.

V gene TRBV28 combines with J gene TRBJ1-3, with 7 bases matching TRBD1. V shed 4 bases, J shed 2 bases, and the junction held 8 bases outside the gene matches. Germline V gene lookup returns CDR1 MDHEN and CDR2 SYDVKM. The CDR3 contains 16 residues. CDR3 DNA sequence: TGTGCCAGCAGTTCCCCCCCCGGGACAGCTGGAAACACCATATATTTT. Translated, it gives CASSSPPGTAGNTIYF.

The rearrangement uses TRBV14 and TRBJ1-2, with 9 nucleotides matching TRBD1. The CDR3 consists of 14 residues. The J segment lost 12 bases and the V segment lost 4 bases, leaving 12 bases of the junction unmatched. The germline gives CDR1 SGHDN, CDR2 FVKESK. CDR3 bases: TGTGCCAGCAGCCTGTTAGGGACAGGGATGGTACACACCTTC. Protein product: CASSLLGTGMVHTF.

The J gene is TRBJ2-5, the V gene TRBV29-1; a weak D match, TRBD2 (7 bases). Deletions cut 7 bases from V and 6 bases from J, with 15 bases between. CDR1 is SQVTM, CDR2 ANQGSEA, per germline. CDR3 size: 12 residues. CDR3 loop: CSGRGGKKTQYF. As DNA, the CDR3 is TGCAGCGGGAGGGGGGGGAAGAAGACCCAGTACTTC.

J is TRBJ2-7 and V is TRBV7-6, with TRBD2 as a possible D gene (6 bases). V lost 8 bases, J lost 5 bases, and 19 bases lay in between. Germline V gene sequence: CDR1 SGHVS, CDR2 FNYEAQ. The CDR3 runs 14 residues. CDR3: CASALTSGGDEQYF. CDR3 coding DNA: TGTGCCAGCGCCTTGACTTCTGGCGGGGACGAGCAGTACTTC.

The table lists this clone with a few counts. This chain uses TRBV7-9 with TRBJ2-7, with TRBD1 identical over 7 bases. This CDR3 has 17 residues. After removal of 1 base from V and 2 bases from J, the junction contained 11 bases not matched to a gene. Germline V lookup: CDR1 SEHNR, CDR2 FQNEAQ (reference sequence). This CDR3 reads CASSLGSGTEGPYEQYF. The CDR3 coding sequence is TGTGCCAGCAGCTTAGGTTCCGGGACAGAGGGCCCCTACGAGCAGTACTTC.

The J gene is TRBJ1-5, the V gene TRBV28, with a tentative D call TRBD1 (5 bases). CDR1 and CDR2 from the germline V gene are MDHEN and SYDVKM. There are 11 residues in the CDR3. Trimming shortened V by 8 bases and J by 13 bases, and 15 bases separated the two germline ends. CDR3 amino acids: CASVRGRAQHF. In DNA, the CDR3 is TGTGCCAGCGTGCGGGGCAGGGCTCAGCATTTT.

This chain connects TRBV4-3 to TRBJ2-2, with a possible D match to TRBD2 (5 bases). Germline V gene sequence: CDR1 LGHNA, CDR2 YSLEER. This CDR3 has 16 residues. With 0 bases removed from V and 4 bases from J, the gap between germline ends came to 12 bases. CDR3 sequence (DNA): TGCGCCAGCAGCCAAGATCCCGGGGAAGCCACCGGGGAGCTGTTTTTT. This encodes CASSQDPGEATGELFF.

This clone showed up just a few times. The same CDR3 also results from other DNA sequences found in this sample. The chain has TRBV29-1 and TRBJ2-5, with a possible D match to TRBD2 (6 bases). Trimming stripped 0 bases from V and 2 bases from J, with 7 bases between. Germline V gene sequence: CDR1 SQVTM, CDR2 ANQGSEA. This CDR3 is built from 13 residues. DNA for the CDR3: TGCAGCGTTGAAGACCGGGGGCAAGAGACCCAGTACTTC. As protein: CSVEDRGQETQYF.

The chain couples TRBV6-1 to TRBJ2-7; 8 bases map to TRBD1. Germline V gene lookup returns CDR1 MNHNS and CDR2 SASEGT. There are 15 residues in the CDR3. Trimming cost V 3 bases and J 5 bases; bases outside gene matches: 9. CDR3 residues: CASSDGWQGAHEQYF. The CDR3 bases are TGTGCCAGCAGTGACGGGTGGCAGGGGGCCCACGAGCAGTACTTC.

This chain connects TRBV19 to TRBJ2-7, with 7 positions matching TRBD1. V gave up 8 bases and J gave up 7 bases; unmatched junction bases: 11. The CDR3 is made up of 13 amino acids. CDR1 and CDR2 (germline): LNHDA, SQIVND (reference sequence). This CDR3 is CASQTRDSLEQYF. For the CDR3, the DNA is TGTGCCAGTCAGACCCGGGACAGCCTAGAGCAGTACTTC.

V gene TRBV19 combines with J gene TRBJ1-5, with D uncertain. CDR3 length: 15 amino acids. Germline CDR1 LNHDA, CDR2 SQIVND (reference sequence). Trimming removed 3 bases at V and 5 bases at J, with 14 bases between. This CDR3 reads CASSIGWREYQPQHF. The CDR3 DNA follows: TGTGCCAGTAGTATCGGGTGGAGAGAGTATCAGCCCCAGCATTTT.